These 24 T cell receptor beta chains share one sample of origin, sequenced in a study of cytomegalovirus exposure and HLA in healthy donors. It was with 60 Vbeta and 13 Jbeta primers that the PCR ran. The data were produced by immunoSEQ multiplex PCR, yet TCRdb's version contains in-frame clones alone and is incomplete. The sample has about 140,000 clones; the top ten hold 2% to 3%. Sequencing was done on a sample of PBMCs. These receptors all stem from a man aged 35 to 55 in good health and CMV-seronegative.

The CDR3 region is CASSPGGAQGYTF. DNA for the CDR3: TGTGCCAGCAGCCCTGGGGGGGCTCAGGGCTACACCTTC. The chain employs TRBV6-5 and TRBJ1-2, with D tentatively TRBD1 (6 bases). The CDR3 has 13 residues. Per the germline V gene, CDR1 is MNHEY and CDR2 is SVGAGI. Trimming left V 6 bases short and J 8 bases short, with 16 bases between.

CDR3 loop: CSGMDSSNEKLFF. The DNA of the CDR3 is TGCAGCGGGATGGACAGCTCTAATGAAAAACTGTTTTTT. The chain links TRBV29-1 to TRBJ1-4, with D perhaps TRBD1 (6 bases). The CDR3 covers 13 residues. Trimming removed 7 bases from V and 3 bases from J, with 12 bases in between. Looked up from germline, CDR1 is SQVTM and CDR2 is ANQGSEA.

The chain carries TRBV30 and TRBJ1-2; tentatively, D is TRBD1 (5 bases). The CDR3 is 13 residues long. Germline lookup yields CDR1 GTSNPN and CDR2 SVGIG (reference sequence). V lost 0 bases and J lost 6, with 11 bases in between. The CDR3 protein is CAWSVRQMDGYTF. DNA for the CDR3: TGTGCCTGGAGTGTACGACAGATGGATGGCTACACCTTC. Full variable domain (rest looked up from reference TRBV30 and TRBJ1-2): SQTIHQWPATLVQPVGSPLSLECTVEGTSNPNLYWYRQAAGRGLQLLFYSVGIGQISSEVPQNLSASRPQDRQFILSSKKLLLSDSGFYLCAWSVRQMDGYTFGSGTRLTVV.

This sequence joins TRBV5-6 and TRBJ2-5; D is uncertain. Trimming pared 1 base from V and 2 bases from J, leaving 3 bases between. CDR3 length: 12 amino acids. The germline V gene encodes CDR1 SGHDT and CDR2 YYEEEE. The CDR3 sequence: CASSLRQETQYF. Written as DNA, the CDR3 is TGTGCCAGCAGCTTGCGTCAAGAGACCCAGTACTTC.

The CDR3 DNA is TGCGCCAGCAGCCAAGATTTTCCCGGGGGGAGCACAGATACGCAGTATTTT. Translation: CASSQDFPGGSTDTQYF. The rearrangement links TRBV4-3 to TRBJ2-3; 7 nucleotides agree with TRBD2. V was clipped by 0 bases and J by 0 bases; unmatched bases: 6. This CDR3 has 17 residues. Per germline, CDR1 LGHNA and CDR2 YSLEER.

This chain links TRBV25-1 with TRBJ2-3; D perhaps matches TRBD1 (6 bases). Germline-derived CDR1 and CDR2 are MGHDK and SYGVNS. Between the trimmed V and J ends, which lost 5 bases and 3 bases, there was a span of 6 bases. There are 12 residues in the CDR3. The DNA for the CDR3 is TGTGCCAGCAGTCAGGGGACAGATACGCAGTATTTT. Amino acids: CASSQGTDTQYF. Based on the CDR3 plus reference TRBV25-1 and TRBJ2-3, the full variable domain is EADIYQTPRYLVIGTGKKITLECSQTMGHDKMYWYQQDPGMELHLIHYSYGVNSTEKGDLSSESTVSRIRTEHFPLTLESARPSHTSQYLCASSQGTDTQYFGPGTRLTVL.

The rearrangement uses TRBV19 and TRBJ1-1, with TRBD1 matching over 8 bases. The CDR3 covers 20 residues. Germline assignment: CDR1 LNHDA and CDR2 SQIVND (reference sequence). The trim removed 3 bases at V and 3 bases at J, leaving 21 bases unmatched. The CDR3 sequence is CASSISQGAVFPHLDTEAFF. CDR3 nucleotides: TGTGCCAGTAGTATCAGTCAGGGGGCAGTGTTCCCTCACTTGGACACTGAAGCTTTCTTT.

The rearrangement uses TRBV10-3 and TRBJ2-2, with 8 bases aligning to TRBD2. This CDR3 has 15 amino acids. Germline V gene sequence: CDR1 ENHRY, CDR2 SYGVKD. Unmatched junction bases numbered 1, after V lost 3 bases and J lost 1 base. The CDR3 spells CAISDLAGNTGELFF. Here the CDR3 DNA reads TGTGCCATCAGTGATCTAGCGGGGAACACCGGGGAGCTGTTTTTT.

The chain couples TRBV7-8 to TRBJ2-3; 8 bases agree with TRBD2. CDR3 length equals 16 residues. From germline, CDR1 is SGHVS and CDR2 FQNEAQ. The V and J ends lost 4 bases and 0 bases, in that order; junction bases with no gene match: 6. CDR3 region: CASSSRGGSSTDTQYF. CDR3 sequence (DNA): TGTGCCAGCAGCTCACGCGGGGGGTCTAGCACAGATACGCAGTATTTT.

The chain uses TRBV2 and TRBJ1-1, with D uncertain. Per the germline V gene, CDR1 is SNHLY and CDR2 is FYNNEI. Deletions cut 0 bases from V and 2 bases from J, with 7 bases between. The CDR3 has 14 amino acids. The CDR3 reads CASSEAGSNTEAFF. Here the CDR3 DNA reads TGTGCCAGCAGTGAAGCGGGGAGCAACACTGAAGCTTTCTTT.

The chain's CDR3 is CASSFRDRGQETQYF. CDR3 coding DNA: TGTGCCAGCAGCTTCCGGGACAGGGGGCAAGAGACCCAGTACTTC. V and J are TRBV2 and TRBJ2-5; 11 bases align to TRBD1. This CDR3 has 15 amino acids. The germline CDR1 and CDR2 sequences are SNHLY and FYNNEI. V shed 6 bases, J shed 2 bases, and the junction held 5 bases outside the gene matches. Using reference TRBV2 and TRBJ2-5 for the parts outside the CDR3, the full variable domain is EPEVTQTPSHQVTQMGQEVILRCVPISNHLYFYWYRQILGQKVEFLVSFYNNEISEKSEIFDDQFSVERPDGSNFTLKIRSTKLEDSAMYFCASSFRDRGQETQYFGPGTRLLVL.

The chain employs TRBV19 and TRBJ1-2, with a possible D match to TRBD1 (5 bases). CDR3 size: 12 residues. The germline V gene encodes CDR1 LNHDA and CDR2 SQIVND (reference sequence). The V end lost 3 bases, the J end lost 8 bases, and 10 bases lay between the germline ends. For the CDR3, the DNA is TGTGCCAGTAGTATGATGGGGGGGGGCTACACCTTC. Encoded protein: CASSMMGGGYTF.

The chain uses TRBV6-6 and TRBJ1-1; D perhaps matches TRBD1 (5 bases). V gave up 7 bases and J gave up 3 bases, with 15 bases separating them. Germline values: CDR1 MNHNY, CDR2 SVGAGI (reference sequence). The CDR3 loop spans 14 amino acids. CDR3 sequence (DNA): TGTGCCAGCACCCCCCGAAGGGGCGACACTGAAGCTTTCTTT. Protein: CASTPRRGDTEAFF.

This sequence joins TRBV7-2 and TRBJ2-3; no reliable D call. Germline CDR1 and CDR2: SGHTA and FQGNSA. This CDR3 spans 14 amino acids. V was cut by 5 bases and J by 2 bases, with 11 bases left in between. The CDR3: CASSDDTNTDTQYF. The CDR3 DNA reads TGTGCCAGCAGCGACGACACGAACACAGATACGCAGTATTTT. Filled out from reference TRBV7-2 and TRBJ2-3, the complete variable domain reads GAGVSQSPSNKVTEKGKDVELRCDPISGHTALYWYRQSLGQGLEFLIYFQGNSAPDKSGLPSDRFSAERTGGSVSTLTIQRTQQEDSAVYLCASSDDTNTDTQYFGPGTRLTVL.

This sequence joins TRBV2 and TRBJ2-2; possible D gene TRBD2, 5 bases. The CDR3 loop spans 16 amino acids. Germline assignment: CDR1 SNHLY and CDR2 FYNNEI. V shed 1 base and J shed 0 bases, with 9 bases lying between them. Here the CDR3 DNA reads TGTGCCAGCAGTGAAGGGGAGCTGGCGAACACCGGGGAGCTGTTTTTT. Its protein is CASSEGELANTGELFF.

The chain links TRBV5-1 to TRBJ2-1; no clear D. V lost 8 bases and J 4 bases, leaving 13 bases between the germline ends. There are 13 residues in the CDR3. CDR1 is SGHRS, CDR2 YFSETQ, per germline. The CDR3 DNA follows: TGCGCCAGTTCCTTAAGTAGTTACAATGAGCAGTTCTTC. Amino acids: CASSLSSYNEQFF.

The chain combines TRBV10-3 with TRBJ2-3; possibly TRBD2 for D (5 bases). V gave up 6 bases and J gave up 6 bases, with 10 bases separating them. CDR1 and CDR2 from the germline V gene are ENHRY and SYGVKD. The CDR3 has 12 amino acids. The CDR3 DNA reads as TGTGCCATCAGGGCCCCGGGGGATACGCAGTATTTT. Translating it yields CAIRAPGDTQYF.

The chain uses TRBV18 and TRBJ1-6; TRBD1 is a possible D gene (6 bases). V lost 1 base and J lost 8, with 12 bases in between. Germline V gene data show CDR1 as KGHSH and CDR2 as LQKENI. The CDR3 has 15 amino acids. The DNA of the CDR3 is TGTGCCAGCTCACCACGGACAGAGGCCCATTCACCCCTCCACTTT. This sequence encodes CASSPRTEAHSPLHF.

The chain joins TRBV28 to TRBJ1-6, with 9 bases matching TRBD1. CDR3 length: 16 amino acids. Germline trimming cut 6 bases from V and 8 bases from J; bases unmatched to any gene: 11. Germline values: CDR1 MDHEN, CDR2 SYDVKM. The CDR3 sequence: CASSDPGQGIYSPLHF. As DNA, the CDR3 is TGTGCCAGCAGCGATCCCGGACAGGGGATATATTCACCCCTCCACTTT.

The rearrangement joins TRBV6-6 to TRBJ2-7; the D gene is possibly TRBD2 (6 bases). The CDR3 has 16 amino acids. Germline V gene sequence: CDR1 MNHNY, CDR2 SVGAGI (reference sequence). V lost 4 bases and J lost 2, with 18 bases in between. The CDR3 DNA is TGTGCCAGCAGTTCGCGCGGCGGGGAATCTACCTACGAGCAGTACTTC. Amino acid sequence: CASSSRGGESTYEQYF.

V is TRBV5-1 and J is TRBJ1-3, with TRBD1 identical over 7 bases. CDR3 length: 16 amino acids. Trimming took 3 bases from V and 0 from J; bases not matched to a gene: 6. Germline CDR1 SGHRS, CDR2 YFSETQ. CDR3 DNA sequence: TGCGCCAGCAGCTGGGACAGCACCTCCTCTGGAAACACCATATATTTT. This translates into CASSWDSTSSGNTIYF.

This chain joins TRBV27 and TRBJ2-5; 12 nucleotides match TRBD1. The V segment lost 5 bases and the J segment 4 bases; nucleotides outside the gene matches: 8. The CDR3 is 16 amino acids. CDR1 and CDR2 from the germline V gene are MNHEY and SMNVEV (reference sequence). The CDR3 DNA reads TGTGCCAGCAGTCCCCGGGACAGGGGGCACAGAGAGACCCAGTACTTC. Protein: CASSPRDRGHRETQYF.

The chain couples TRBV6-5 to TRBJ2-7; 9 bases line up with TRBD1. CDR1 and CDR2 (germline): MNHEY, SVGAGI. V gave up 6 bases and J gave up 5 bases; unmatched junction bases: 5. There are 13 residues in the CDR3. DNA for the CDR3: TGTGCCAGCAGCCGGGACAGGGCCAACGAGCAGTACTTC. Its translation: CASSRDRANEQYF.

The chain couples TRBV27 to TRBJ1-2; the D gene is possibly TRBD1 (6 bases). Trimming left V 5 bases short and J 8 bases short, with 15 bases between. Germline V gives CDR1 MNHEY, CDR2 SMNVEV (reference sequence). The CDR3 consists of 13 residues. The CDR3 spells CASSPIRGGGYTF. The CDR3 nucleotides read TGTGCCAGCAGTCCCATCAGGGGAGGGGGCTACACCTTC.